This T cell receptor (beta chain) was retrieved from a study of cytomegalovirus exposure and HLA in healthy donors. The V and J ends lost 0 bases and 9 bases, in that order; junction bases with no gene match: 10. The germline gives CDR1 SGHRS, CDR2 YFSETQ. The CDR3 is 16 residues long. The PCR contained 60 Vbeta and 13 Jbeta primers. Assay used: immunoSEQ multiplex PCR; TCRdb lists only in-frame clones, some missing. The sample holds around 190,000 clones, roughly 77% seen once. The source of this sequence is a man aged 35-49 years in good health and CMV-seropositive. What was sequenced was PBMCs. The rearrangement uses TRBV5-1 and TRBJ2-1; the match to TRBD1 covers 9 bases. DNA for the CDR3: TGCGCCAGCAGCTTGGTTCTGTTGGGGACAGGGATTGAGCAGTTCTTC. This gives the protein CASSLVLLGTGIEQFF.